These 14 T cell receptor beta chains were all obtained from the same sample, sequenced in a study of OX40 agonist ivuxolimab in advanced cancers. Sequencing used immunoSEQ multiplex PCR; TCRdb keeps in-frame clones, though not all of them. The sample includes 71,000 or so clones, roughly 86% of them seen just once. Sequences were derived from CD4+ or CD8+ T cells sorted from blood, sampled in a trial of the OX40 agonist ivuxolimab. The source of these receptors is an adult with an advanced solid tumor such as melanoma, head and neck, liver or kidney cancer.

The chain uses TRBV7-2 and TRBJ2-3; no firm D call. Germline-derived CDR1 and CDR2 are SGHTA and FQGNSA. This CDR3 spans 16 amino acids. The germline V and J ends were trimmed by 0 bases and 3 bases, with 13 bases remaining between them. For the CDR3, the DNA is TGTGCCAGCAGCTTAGCGAGAAATACCCTGACAGATACGCAGTATTTT. It encodes CASSLARNTLTDTQYF.

The chain carries TRBV6-5 and TRBJ1-1; D unresolved. V gave up 2 bases and J gave up 5 bases, with 12 bases separating them. Germline lookup yields CDR1 MNHEY and CDR2 SVGAGI. The CDR3 totals 14 residues. CDR3 in DNA: TGTGCCAGCAGTTACGGAGGATCGAGGACTGAAGCTTTCTTT. As protein: CASSYGGSRTEAFF.

The CDR3 loop is CASSLERVVYGYTF. CDR3 nucleotide sequence: TGTGCCAGCAGCTTAGAGAGGGTTGTCTATGGCTACACCTTC. The V call is TRBV7-8, the J call TRBJ1-2; D ambiguous. Trimming shortened V by 1 base and J by 4 bases, and 10 bases separated the two germline ends. Per the germline V gene, CDR1 is SGHVS and CDR2 is FQNEAQ. This CDR3 is 14 amino acids long.

The chain recombines TRBV5-1 with TRBJ2-7; TRBD1 might be the D (6 bases). Germline V lookup: CDR1 SGHRS, CDR2 YFSETQ. V was shortened by 4 bases and J by 3 bases, with 14 bases between the two germline ends. The CDR3 extends over 14 amino acids. The CDR3 nucleotides are TGCGCCAGCAGCCCCAATGGACAGTACTACGAGCAGTACTTC. Protein sequence: CASSPNGQYYEQYF. Full variable domain (outside the CDR3, taken from reference TRBV5-1 and TRBJ2-7): KAGVTQTPRYLIKTRGQQVTLSCSPISGHRSVSWYQQTPGQGLQFLFEYFSETQRNKGNFPGRFSGRQFSNSRSEMNVSTLELGDSALYLCASSPNGQYYEQYFGPGTRLTVT.

This clone was seen a single time. The gene calls are TRBV6-5 and TRBJ1-1; no firm D call. Germline values: CDR1 MNHEY, CDR2 SVGAGI. V lost 0 bases and J lost 5, with 10 bases in between. This CDR3 region has 14 residues. In nucleotides, the CDR3 is TGTGCCAGCAGTTACTCCCCGGGGAGGACTGAAGCTTTCTTT. Its translation is CASSYSPGRTEAFF.

V is TRBV6-1 and J is TRBJ1-6; 10 bases are shared with TRBD1. The CDR3 has 15 amino acids. Per germline, CDR1 MNHNS and CDR2 SASEGT. J lost 10 bases, V lost 1 base, and 4 bases had no gene match. CDR3 bases: TGTGCCAGCAGTGAAGTGGGACAGGGGTACTCACCCCTCCACTTT. This encodes CASSEVGQGYSPLHF.

This sequence joins TRBV6-6 and TRBJ1-5; D unclear. Germline CDR1 and CDR2: MNHNY and SVGAGI (reference sequence). Trimming left V 2 bases short and J 0 bases short, with 5 bases between. The CDR3 is 14 residues long. The CDR3 here is CASSYGFSNQPQHF. In DNA, the CDR3 is TGTGCCAGCAGTTACGGATTTAGCAATCAGCCCCAGCATTTT.

The chain combines TRBV6-1 with TRBJ1-4, with a tentative D call TRBD1 (5 bases). V was shortened by 2 bases and J by 8 bases, with 15 bases between the two germline ends. The CDR3 contains 15 residues. Per the germline V gene, CDR1 is MNHNS and CDR2 is SASEGT. This CDR3 is CASSELGADGEKLFF. In nucleotides, the CDR3 is TGTGCCAGCAGTGAATTAGGGGCGGACGGAGAAAAACTGTTTTTT.

V gene TRBV4-3 combines with J gene TRBJ1-2, with D perhaps matching TRBD1 (6 bases). The germline V gene encodes CDR1 LGHNA and CDR2 YSLEER. The CDR3 is 17 amino acids. V gave up 2 bases and J gave up 4 bases, with 20 bases separating them. The CDR3 region has the DNA TGCGCCAGCAGCCAAAGTTTCAGGGGCGCTAGGACCTATGGCTACACCTTC. Its translation: CASSQSFRGARTYGYTF.

The chain has TRBV28 and TRBJ2-1, with D perhaps TRBD2 (5 bases). Germline V gives CDR1 MDHEN, CDR2 SYDVKM. V gave up 6 bases and J gave up 6 bases, with 12 bases separating them. This CDR3 has 13 amino acids. CDR3 sequence reads: CASSQRAPNEQFF. The CDR3 DNA is TGTGCCAGCAGCCAGAGGGCCCCCAATGAGCAGTTCTTC.

This clone appeared a single time. This chain connects TRBV7-8 to TRBJ2-3; 7 bases are a match to TRBD1. CDR3 length equals 16 residues. Germline loops: CDR1 SGHVS, CDR2 FQNEAQ. V was pared by 5 bases and J by 0 bases, with 8 bases of the junction left unmatched. The CDR3: CASSPQGVTSTDTQYF. The CDR3 coding sequence is TGTGCCAGCAGCCCCCAGGGGGTCACTAGCACAGATACGCAGTATTTT.

Only one count was recorded for this clone. The chain has TRBV30 and TRBJ1-1, with D uncertain. Germline CDR1 GTSNPN, CDR2 SVGIG (reference sequence). With 4 bases removed from V and 5 bases from J, the gap between germline ends came to 17 bases. There are 14 residues in the CDR3. CDR3 residues: CAWTGEWVKTEAFF. The DNA of the CDR3 is TGTGCCTGGACTGGGGAATGGGTTAAAACTGAAGCTTTCTTT.

The chain employs TRBV5-8 and TRBJ2-7; 7 nucleotides match TRBD1. The germline CDR1 and CDR2 sequences are SGHTS and YDEGEE. The CDR3 spans 15 residues. Trimming at V came to 5 bases and at J to 1 base, leaving 9 bases not matched to a gene. CDR3 loop: CASRETPGQSYEQYF. The DNA of the CDR3 is TGTGCCAGCAGGGAAACCCCGGGACAGTCCTACGAGCAGTACTTC. Looking up the rest from reference TRBV5-8 and TRBJ2-7 gives the full variable domain: EAGVTQSPTHLIKTRGQQATLRCSPISGHTSVYWYQQALGLGLQFLLWYDEGEERNRGNFPPRFSGRQFPNYSSELNVNALELEDSALYLCASRETPGQSYEQYFGPGTRLTVT.

The genes are TRBV2 and TRBJ1-5, with D tentatively TRBD1 (5 bases). CDR3 size: 14 residues. Germline-derived CDR1 and CDR2 are SNHLY and FYNNEI. The V end was cut by 4 bases, the J end by 5 bases, with 12 bases between. Written as DNA, the CDR3 is TGTGCCAGCAGTGCGAGGCAAGGGGATCAGCCCCAGCATTTT. Amino acid sequence: CASSARQGDQPQHF.